The 6 T cell receptor beta chains reported below all come from one sample, sequenced in a study of shared clonotypes between healthy human individuals. Profiling relied on immunoSEQ multiplex PCR, and the TCRdb table lists in-frame clones only, not all of them. The profile shows some 1 million clones, approximately 76% of them singletons. The sequencing sample was made of memory CD4+ T cells sorted from blood. Subset reported: CD45RA-negative fraction. These receptors originate from a man aged 18 to 29 in good health.

The chain recombines TRBV5-8 with TRBJ2-2; unclear D gene. V lost 6 bases to trimming and J lost 5 bases, with 8 bases between them. The V gene's germline CDR1 is SGHTS and CDR2 YDEGEE. This CDR3 is built from 12 residues. CDR3 protein: CASNGFTGELFF. In DNA form, the CDR3 reads TGTGCCAGCAACGGTTTTACCGGGGAGCTGTTTTTT.

CDR3 DNA: TGTGCCTGGAGAAGACAGGGTGGGAACACCGGGGAGCTGTTTTTT. Its translation: CAWRRQGGNTGELFF. The gene calls are TRBV30 and TRBJ2-2, with 7 bases identical to TRBD1. CDR1 GTSNPN and CDR2 SVGIG come from the germline V gene (reference sequence). Germline trimming cut 3 bases from V and 1 base from J; bases unmatched to any gene: 5. The CDR3 has 15 residues.

The rearrangement uses TRBV27 and TRBJ2-1; TRBD2 matches 14 bases. This CDR3 is 20 amino acids long. V gave up 4 bases and J gave up 0 bases; unmatched junction bases: 11. The germline V gene has CDR1 MNHEY and CDR2 SMNVEV (reference sequence). CDR3 bases: TGTGCCAGCAGTTCTCCCGGGACTAGCGGGAGTCGAAGCTCCTACAATGAGCAGTTCTTC. Translated, it gives CASSSPGTSGSRSSYNEQFF.

This clone was seen a handful of times. The gene calls are TRBV27 and TRBJ2-7; possibly TRBD1 for D (6 bases). CDR1 is MNHEY, CDR2 SMNVEV, per germline (reference sequence). The CDR3 is 12 residues long. Between the trimmed V and J ends, which lost 6 bases and 10 bases, there was a span of 16 bases. CDR3 sequence (DNA): TGTGCCAGCAGCCCTACCCAGGGGCTACAGTACTTC. It encodes CASSPTQGLQYF.

This chain joins TRBV11-2 and TRBJ1-5, with 11 bases aligning to TRBD1. V lost 5 bases, J lost 6 bases, and 6 bases stayed unmatched. This CDR3 is 15 amino acids long. The germline V gene has CDR1 SGHAT and CDR2 FQNNGV. CDR3 bases: TGTGCCAGCAGCCCTGGGACAGGGGGGTTTCAGCCCCAGCATTTT. It encodes CASSPGTGGFQPQHF.

This clone is a singleton in its sample. The V gene is TRBV11-2, the J gene TRBJ2-5; D call uncertain. The end of the DNA aligns better with TRBJ2-7, so the J call may be wrong. This CDR3 spans 11 amino acids. Per germline, CDR1 SGHAT and CDR2 FQNNGV. The CDR3 DNA reads as TGTGCCAGCAGCCAAGTCCACGAGCAGTACTTC. Translated: CASSQVHEQYF.